What follows are 9 T cell receptor beta chains derived from one specimen sequenced in a study of T cells after yellow fever vaccination. Using its own MiXCR run on the 5' RACE reads, TCRdb lists one record per CDR3 protein. The data show 280,000 or so distinct CDR3 sequences, around 8.6% seen once. Specimen: CD4+ T cells sorted from PBMCs, collected 5 days after the yellow fever booster vaccination. These receptors originate from a man aged 18 to 30 who received the YFV17D yellow fever vaccine.

This clonotype came up many times. The chain combines TRBV10-3 with TRBJ1-5; a possible D gene is TRBD1 (5 bases). The germline V and J ends were trimmed by 2 bases and 9 bases, with 5 bases remaining between them. The CDR3 runs to 11 residues. Germline CDR1 reads ENHRY; CDR2 reads SYGVKD. The chain's CDR3 is CAISEGGPQHF. The CDR3 DNA is TGTGCCATCAGTGAGGGGGGGCCCCAGCATTTT.

The V and J genes are TRBV6-5 and TRBJ1-2; tentatively, D is TRBD1 (5 bases). Trimming removed 0 bases from V and 1 base from J, with 15 bases in between. Germline-derived CDR1 and CDR2 are MNHEY and SVGAGI. The CDR3 consists of 17 residues. Here the CDR3 reads CASSYSIAGFGNYGYTF. DNA for the CDR3: TGTGCCAGCAGTTACTCGATTGCAGGGTTTGGTAACTATGGCTACACCTTC.

The sample holds a few counts of this clonotype. DNA for the CDR3: TGTGCCATCAGTGAGTCGTGGGGAAATCAGCCCCAGCATTTT. The encoded protein is CAISESWGNQPQHF. The J gene is TRBJ1-5, the V gene TRBV10-3; D unresolved. Germline V lookup: CDR1 ENHRY, CDR2 SYGVKD. Trimming shortened V by 0 bases and J by 4 bases, and 7 bases separated the two germline ends. The CDR3 length is 14 residues.

This clonotype has more than one count but fewer than ten. The chain is built from TRBV12-3 or TRBV12-4 and TRBJ1-5, with D uncertain. Between the trimmed V and J ends, which lost 5 bases and 4 bases, there was a span of 15 bases. The CDR3 extends over 15 amino acids. This CDR3 reads CASSPAGSANQPQHF. CDR3 bases: TGTGCCAGCAGTCCAGCAGGCTCAGCGAATCAGCCCCAGCATTTT.

The V call is TRBV20-1, the J call TRBJ2-7; no reliable D call. Germline V gives CDR1 DFQATT, CDR2 SNEGSKA (reference sequence). The ends were cut back, 1 base at V and 6 bases at J, with 10 bases in the middle. The CDR3 sequence is 12 residues long. This chain's CDR3 is CSARGAVGEQYF. The DNA for the CDR3 is TGCAGTGCTAGAGGTGCAGTTGGCGAGCAGTACTTC.

This clonotype has more than one count but fewer than ten. The chain carries TRBV5-1 and TRBJ2-5, with TRBD1 as a possible D gene (5 bases). In germline, CDR1 is SGHRS, CDR2 YFSETQ. The CDR3 contains 14 residues. V dropped 4 bases and J dropped 6 bases, with 16 bases sitting between them. CDR3 loop: CASSLGAAPKTQYF. In DNA form, the CDR3 reads TGCGCCAGCAGCCTAGGGGCGGCCCCGAAGACCCAGTACTTC.

This chain links TRBV6-2 or TRBV6-3 with TRBJ1-1; D is uncertain. Between the trimmed V and J ends, which lost 2 bases and 7 bases, there was a span of 8 bases. The germline gives CDR1 MNHEY, CDR2 SVGEGT. This CDR3 comprises 12 residues. The CDR3 DNA reads as TGTGCCAGCAGTTACAAGGGTTTTGAAGCTTTCTTT. Amino acid sequence: CASSYKGFEAFF.

The V call is TRBV23-1, the J call TRBJ2-5; the D gene could be TRBD1 or TRBD2 (5 bases each). TRBV23-1 is an ORF, with its function uncertain. The CDR3 runs 15 residues. With 0 bases removed from V and 2 bases from J, the gap between germline ends came to 10 bases. Written as DNA, the CDR3 is TGCGCCAGCAGTCAATCTCAGGGAGCGCAAGAGACCCAGTACTTC. It encodes CASSQSQGAQETQYF.

This clonotype was picked up many times. The chain combines TRBV20-1 with TRBJ1-2, with a possible D match to TRBD1 (5 bases). CDR3 size: 14 residues. Trimming took off 4 bases at V and 6 bases at J, with 18 bases between the two ends. Germline values: CDR1 DFQATT, CDR2 SNEGSKA (reference sequence). The CDR3, as DNA: TGCAGTGCTACCTCTTCCAGGGCAACGGATGGCTACACCTTC. It codes for CSATSSRATDGYTF.